The rows below give T cell receptor beta chains drawn from one sample of a study of vaccination and CD4 T cells after COVID-19. TCRdb used MiXCR to reprocess the PCR reads, holding one entry per CDR3 protein. The repertoire holds 15,000 to 17,000 distinct CDR3 sequences, less than 75% seen once, with more than 0.95% in the top ten. The sample was CD4+ T cells from blood, taken after SARS-CoV-2 vaccination. The receptor set was obtained from a human donor who had recovered from COVID-19. Each CDR3 is given with its conserved first and last residue. The order of the fields is J gene, D gene, V gene, clone size, CDR3 protein, CDR3 DNA. A D gene is named only where the DNA matches it firmly. Only some rows state a clone size, as once, few, many or a class for expanded clones.

j_gene: TRBJ2-5
d_gene: NA
v_gene: TRBV7-9
abundance: NA
CDR3aa: CASSLGRGAQYF
CDR3nt: TGTGCCAGCAGCTTAGGGAGGGGTGCCCAGTACTTC

j_gene: TRBJ1-5
d_gene: NA
v_gene: TRBV7-2
abundance: NA
CDR3aa: CASSPNLGNQPQHF
CDR3nt: TGTGCCAGCAGCCCTAACTTGGGAAATCAGCCCCAGCATTTT

j_gene: TRBJ1-1
d_gene: TRBD1
v_gene: TRBV18
abundance: NA
CDR3aa: CASSHSQDRGKAEAFF
CDR3nt: TGTGCCAGCTCGCATTCACAGGACAGGGGTAAAGCTGAAGCTTTCTTT

j_gene: TRBJ1-5
d_gene: NA
v_gene: TRBV6-1
abundance: NA
CDR3aa: CASRTGGINQPQHF
CDR3nt: TGTGCCAGCAGAACTGGGGGCATCAATCAGCCCCAGCATTTT

j_gene: TRBJ1-5
d_gene: NA
v_gene: TRBV7-2
abundance: NA
CDR3aa: CASSGSPDQPQHF
CDR3nt: TGTGCCAGCAGCGGTTCTCCTGATCAGCCCCAGCATTTT

j_gene: TRBJ1-5
d_gene: NA
v_gene: TRBV12-3/TRBV12-4
abundance: few
CDR3aa: CASSLQGSNQPQHF
CDR3nt: TGTGCCAGCAGTTTACAGGGGAGCAATCAGCCCCAGCATTTT

j_gene: TRBJ2-1
d_gene: NA
v_gene: TRBV20-1
abundance: NA
CDR3aa: CSTSPAARGDNEQFF
CDR3nt: TGCAGTACCTCACCAGCCGCCAGGGGGGACAATGAGCAGTTCTTC

j_gene: TRBJ2-2
d_gene: TRBD2
v_gene: TRBV20-1
abundance: NA
CDR3aa: CSARSGSGTGELFF
CDR3nt: TGCAGTGCTAGAAGCGGGAGTGGCACCGGGGAGCTGTTTTTT

j_gene: TRBJ1-5
d_gene: NA
v_gene: TRBV7-9
abundance: NA
CDR3aa: CASSTDSHQPQHF
CDR3nt: TGTGCCAGCAGCACTGACAGTCATCAGCCCCAGCATTTT

j_gene: TRBJ2-2
d_gene: TRBD1
v_gene: TRBV6-4
abundance: few
CDR3aa: CASSEGQGNTGELFF
CDR3nt: TGTGCCAGCAGTGAAGGACAGGGAAACACCGGGGAGCTGTTTTTT

j_gene: TRBJ1-4
d_gene: TRBD1
v_gene: TRBV28
abundance: NA
CDR3aa: CASRGYRDRLFF
CDR3nt: TGTGCCAGCAGAGGGTATAGGGACAGGCTGTTTTTT

j_gene: TRBJ1-6
d_gene: NA
v_gene: TRBV7-8
abundance: NA
CDR3aa: CASSLKDRRGSPLHF
CDR3nt: TGTGCCAGCAGCCTAAAAGATAGACGCGGTTCACCCCTCCACTTT

j_gene: TRBJ2-5
d_gene: NA
v_gene: TRBV6-5
abundance: NA
CDR3aa: CASSYLLETQYF
CDR3nt: TGTGCCAGCAGTTACTTGCTGGAGACCCAGTACTTC

j_gene: TRBJ1-2
d_gene: NA
v_gene: TRBV20-1
abundance: NA
CDR3aa: CSARHEWGADYGYTF
CDR3nt: TGCAGTGCTAGACATGAATGGGGGGCTGACTATGGCTACACCTTC

j_gene: TRBJ1-1
d_gene: NA
v_gene: TRBV12-3/TRBV12-4
abundance: once
CDR3aa: CASSLGRNTEAFF
CDR3nt: TGTGCCAGCAGTTTAGGCAGGAACACTGAAGCTTTCTTT

j_gene: TRBJ1-6
d_gene: NA
v_gene: TRBV7-9
abundance: NA
CDR3aa: CASSLAVPNSPLHF
CDR3nt: TGTGCCAGCAGCTTAGCGGTACCAAATTCACCCCTCCACTTT